This T cell receptor (beta chain) was recorded in a study of cytomegalovirus exposure and HLA in healthy donors. Study-level findings and limits: The authors confirmed in vitro that a few CMV-associated chains were specific for CMV antigens. V segments that were indistinguishable, TRBV6-2 and TRBV6-3 among them, were omitted from analysis.

PCR employed 60 Vbeta and 13 Jbeta primers. Clones were sequenced by immunoSEQ multiplex PCR, and TCRdb holds only the in-frame ones, with some missing. The table lists some 150,000 clones, 75% to 85% of them singletons. This clone has only one observation. Its antigen is undetermined. The junction departs from the called germline gene at one end, perhaps through a read error. Looked up from germline, CDR1 is SSHAT and CDR2 is FNYEAQ (reference sequence). CDR3 length: 12 amino acids. This TCR came from a woman under 30 in good health and CMV-seropositive. Specimen: PBMCs. This rearrangement joins TRBV7-7 to TRBJ2-2; D remains ambiguous. The CDR3 is CASSALAGELFF. The CDR3 DNA is TGTGCTAGCAGCGCGCTGGCCGGGGAGCTGTTTTTT.